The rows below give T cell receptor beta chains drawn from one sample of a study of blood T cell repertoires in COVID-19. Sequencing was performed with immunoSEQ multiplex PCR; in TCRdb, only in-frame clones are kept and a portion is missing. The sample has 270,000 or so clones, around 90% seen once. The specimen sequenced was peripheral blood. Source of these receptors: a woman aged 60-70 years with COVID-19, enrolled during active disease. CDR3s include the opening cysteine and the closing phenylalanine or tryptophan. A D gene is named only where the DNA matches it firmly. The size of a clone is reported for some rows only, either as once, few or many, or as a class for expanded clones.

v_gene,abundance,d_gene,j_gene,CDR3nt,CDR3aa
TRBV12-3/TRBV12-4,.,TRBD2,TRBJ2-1,TGTGCCAGCAGTCGGGGGGGCAATGAGCAGTTCTTC,CASSRGGNEQFF
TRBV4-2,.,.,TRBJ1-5,TGTGCCAGCAGCCAAGAAAGAAGGGGCAGGGGTAGCAATCAGCCCCAGCATTTT,CASSQERRGRGSNQPQHF
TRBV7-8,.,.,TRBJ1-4,TGTGCCAGCAGCTTAGGGGCAGACCTTAATGAAAAACTGTTTTTT,CASSLGADLNEKLFF
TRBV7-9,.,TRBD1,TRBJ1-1,TGTGCCAGCACCATTGAACAGGGGTTGGACAAAGGTGGGACTGAAGCTTTCTTT,CASTIEQGLDKGGTEAFF
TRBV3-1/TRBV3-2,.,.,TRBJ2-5,TGTGCCAGCAGTCTCCCGGAGACCCAGTACTTC,CASSLPETQYF
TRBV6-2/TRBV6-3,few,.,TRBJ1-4,TGTGCCAGCAGTCCCCTCCGAGGCGAAAAACTGTTTTTT,CASSPLRGEKLFF
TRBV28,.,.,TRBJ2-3,TGTGCCAGCAGTTTTGGTCGGACAGATACGCAGTATTTT,CASSFGRTDTQYF
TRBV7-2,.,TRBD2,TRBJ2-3,TGTGCCAGCAGCTTAGCGGGGGGGAGGCATACGCAGTATTTT,CASSLAGGRHTQYF
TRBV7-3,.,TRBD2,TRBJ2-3,TGTGCCAGCAGCTTAACGCCAGCGGGGGGGGATACGCAGTATTTT,CASSLTPAGGDTQYF
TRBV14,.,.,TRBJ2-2,TGTGCCAGCAGCCAAGGCGAGGCGCTGATCACCGGGGAGCTGTTTTTT,CASSQGEALITGELFF
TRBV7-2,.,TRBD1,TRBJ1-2,TGTGCCAGCAGCTCCCGGACAGGGGTCCATGGCTACACCTTC,CASSSRTGVHGYTF
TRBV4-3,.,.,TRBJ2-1,TGCGCCAGCAGCCAAGGCAGCTCCCCCAGGTACAATGAGCAGTTCTTC,CASSQGSSPRYNEQFF
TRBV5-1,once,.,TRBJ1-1,TGCGCCAGCAGCACTGGACAGATCATGAACACTGAAGCTTTCTTT,CASSTGQIMNTEAFF
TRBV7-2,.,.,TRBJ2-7,TGTGCCAGCAGCTTAACTGGCGTTCGGGGGATTGCCAACTACGAGCAGTACTTC,CASSLTGVRGIANYEQYF
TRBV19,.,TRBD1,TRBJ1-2,TGTGCCAGTAGTGACAGGGACTATGGCTACACCTTC,CASSDRDYGYTF
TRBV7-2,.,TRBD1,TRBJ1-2,TGTGCCAGCTCGCAACAGGGGGGGTATAGCCACACCTTC,CASSQQGGYSHTF
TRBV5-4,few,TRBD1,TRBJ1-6,TGTGCCAGCAGCTTGGCCAAGGGACAGGGATATTCACCCCTCCACTTT,CASSLAKGQGYSPLHF
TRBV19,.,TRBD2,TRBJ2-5,TGTGCCAGTAGTAGAAGCGGGGGCGCGGAGACCCAGTACTTC,CASSRSGGAETQYF
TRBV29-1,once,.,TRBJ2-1,TGCAGCGATGCCGCGGGGCCCGACAATGAGCAGTTCTTC,CSDAAGPDNEQFF
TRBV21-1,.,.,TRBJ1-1,TGTGCCAGCAGCAAAGAAGGCCCACGTCCAGGAGCTTTCTTT,CASSKEGPRPGAFF
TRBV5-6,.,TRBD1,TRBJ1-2,TGTGCCAGCAGCACCGCACAGGGGGATGGCTACACCTTC,CASSTAQGDGYTF
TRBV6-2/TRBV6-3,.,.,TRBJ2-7,TGTGCCAGCAGCGATCAAGAGAACGAGCAGTACTTC,CASSDQENEQYF
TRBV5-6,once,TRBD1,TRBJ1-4,TGTGCCAGCAGCGCCTCTCAGGGGGGAGAAAAACTGTTTTTT,CASSASQGGEKLFF
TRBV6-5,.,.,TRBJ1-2,TGTGCCAGCACCTATGGACAGAACTATGGCTACACCTTC,CASTYGQNYGYTF
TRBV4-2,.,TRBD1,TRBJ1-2,TGTGCCAGCACCCGGAGAAGGGACAGGGGGGAGTTGAGCTATGGCTACACCTTC,CASTRRRDRGELSYGYTF
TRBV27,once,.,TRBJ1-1,TGTGCCAGCAGCCTTCGGAGGAACACTGAAGCTTTCTTT,CASSLRRNTEAFF
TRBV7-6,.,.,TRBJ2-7,TGTGCCAGCAGCACAGGGCCCGACTCCTACGAGCAGTACTTC,CASSTGPDSYEQYF
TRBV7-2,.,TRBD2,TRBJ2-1,TGTGCCAGCAGCTTAGTCGGGCTAGCGGAGGAGTTCTTC,CASSLVGLAEEFF
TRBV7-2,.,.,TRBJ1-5,TGTGCCAGCAGCTCAGGACTTAATCAGCCCCAGCATTTT,CASSSGLNQPQHF
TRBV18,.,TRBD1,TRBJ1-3,TGTGCCAGCTCACCTAGTGGGACAGATGGAAACACCATATATTTT,CASSPSGTDGNTIYF
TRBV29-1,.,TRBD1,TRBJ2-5,TGCAGCGGAGAAGGGACAGCAGAACAAGAGACCCAGTACTTC,CSGEGTAEQETQYF
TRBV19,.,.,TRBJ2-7,TGTGCCAGTAACTACCTAGGAGGGTCACTATCCTACGAGCAGTACTTC,CASNYLGGSLSYEQYF
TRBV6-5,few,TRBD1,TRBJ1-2,TGTGCCAGCAGTCGACAGGGAAGTGGCTACACCTTC,CASSRQGSGYTF
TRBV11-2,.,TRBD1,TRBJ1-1,TGTGCCAGCAGCTCCGGAGACAGGGCAAGCCTTGAAGCTTTCTTT,CASSSGDRASLEAFF
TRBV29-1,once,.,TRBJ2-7,TGCAGCGTTGAAGGAGGAGCGTTATCCTACGAGCAGTACTTC,CSVEGGALSYEQYF
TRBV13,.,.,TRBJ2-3,TGTGCCAGCAGCTTAGGCCTAGGCGGGGGCCCCGGAGGTACGCAGTATTTT,CASSLGLGGGPGGTQYF
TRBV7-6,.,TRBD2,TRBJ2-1,TGTGCCAGCAGCCCCCAGACTAGCGGGGGGTACAATGAGCAGTTCTTC,CASSPQTSGGYNEQFF
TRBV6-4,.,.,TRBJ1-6,TGTGCCAGCAGTGAGGTCGCAGGGGCTAATTCACCCCTCCACTTT,CASSEVAGANSPLHF
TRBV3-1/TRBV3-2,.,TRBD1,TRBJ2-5,TGTGCCAGCAGCCAAGGGGCAGGGGGAAATTCAGAGACCCAGTACTTC,CASSQGAGGNSETQYF
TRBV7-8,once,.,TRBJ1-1,TGTGCCAGCAGCCCCTACAAGGAGGGAATGAACACTGAAGCTTTCTTT,CASSPYKEGMNTEAFF
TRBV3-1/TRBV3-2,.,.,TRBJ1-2,TGTGCCAGCAGCCAAGGTCCAGGGGACAACTATGGCTACACCTTC,CASSQGPGDNYGYTF
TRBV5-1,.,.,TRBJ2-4,TGCGCCAGCAGCTCGTCGGGGAGCCAAAACATTCAGTACTTC,CASSSSGSQNIQYF
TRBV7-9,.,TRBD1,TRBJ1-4,TGTGCCAGCAGCTTACGGCGGGACAGGGATGAAAAACTGTTTTTT,CASSLRRDRDEKLFF
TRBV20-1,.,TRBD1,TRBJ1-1,TGCAGTGCTTCTAACAGGGGATTT,CSASNRGF
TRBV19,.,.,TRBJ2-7,TGTGCCAGTAGTCCTCCCGGGGGGAAGGGGGCCTACGAGCAGTACTTC,CASSPPGGKGAYEQYF
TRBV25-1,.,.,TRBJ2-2,TGTGCCAGCAGTGCCCCAGGGGCCGGGGAGCTGTTTTTT,CASSAPGAGELFF
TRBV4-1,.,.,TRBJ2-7,TGCGCCAGCAGCCAAGATCCCTACAGGGAAACATACGAGCAGTACTTC,CASSQDPYRETYEQYF
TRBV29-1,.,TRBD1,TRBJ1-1,TGCAGCGCACAAGCGGGACAGGGCGTGGGGACTGAAGCTTTCTTT,CSAQAGQGVGTEAFF
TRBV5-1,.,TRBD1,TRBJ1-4,TGCGCCAGCAGCCCTATCGGGACAGCAACTAATGAAAAACTGTTTTTT,CASSPIGTATNEKLFF
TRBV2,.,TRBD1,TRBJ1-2,TGTGCCAGCAGTGAAGCAAGGGCAGGGGGCGAAGACTATGGCTACACCTTC,CASSEARAGGEDYGYTF
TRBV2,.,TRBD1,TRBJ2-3,TGTGCCACCCGGGACAGCTTCACAGATACGCAGTATTTT,CATRDSFTDTQYF